These 13 T cell receptor beta chains share one sample of origin, sequenced in a study of human T cells and chemical hapten exposure. The time point denotes: pre-sensitization, week 0. Regarding treatment: therapeutic diphenylcyclopropenone sensitization with weekly scalp DPC. TCRdb ran MiXCR on the RACE reads and lists one entry per CDR3 protein. The sample holds 300,000 to 450,000 distinct CDR3 sequences; around 5.5% are singletons and the top ten take 7% to 10%. Sequenced material: whole blood, taken in connection with sensitization to the hapten diphenylcyclopropenone (DPC). Receptors originate from a woman aged 18-30 years with alopecia areata. Some clones in this sample may be carry-over from other donors' samples.

Remarks on this clonotype: At one of its ends the junction is not consistent with the germline gene, which may arise from a read error. The chain is built from TRBV28 and TRBJ1-5, with TRBD1 as a possible D gene (5 bases). The CDR3 has 15 amino acids. Germline CDR1 and CDR2: MDHEN and SYDVKM. The DNA of the CDR3 is TGTGCAAGCAGTTTTGTAGGGGTTGGCAATCAGCCCCAGCATTTT. Translated, it gives CASSFVGVGNQPQHF.

This clonotype was counted a few times. Here the CDR3 omits its conserved ending phenylalanine or tryptophan, so a read error is the likely source. This sequence joins TRBV2 and TRBJ2-5; 7 bases are a match to TRBD2. The CDR3 covers 15 residues. Looked up from germline, CDR1 is SNHLY and CDR2 is FYNNEI. The V and J ends lost 5 bases and 2 bases, in that order; junction bases with no gene match: 8. CDR3 sequence (DNA): TGTGCCAGCAGTCGTCCCGGAGCGGGGCAAGAGACCCAGTACCTC. It translates to CASSRPGAGQETQYL.

This clonotype was seen only a few times. The chain employs TRBV9 and TRBJ2-5, with 9 bases lining up with TRBD2. The CDR3 runs to 16 residues. J was trimmed by 1 base and V by 4 bases; bases with no gene match: 8. Germline assignment: CDR1 SGDLS and CDR2 YYNGEE. CDR3 in amino acids: CASSISGGGIQETQYF. The CDR3 DNA sequence: TGTGCCAGCAGCATTAGCGGGGGCGGGATCCAAGAGACCCAGTACTTC.

This clonotype was observed many times. The chain couples TRBV5-4 to TRBJ2-4, with a tentative D call TRBD1 (6 bases). Per the germline V gene, CDR1 is SGHNT and CDR2 is YYREEE (reference sequence). The V end was cut by 6 bases, the J end by 0 bases, with 19 bases between. CDR3 size: 17 residues. As DNA, the CDR3 is TGTGCCAGCACCTCTGGGACATCGCCAGGAGCCAAAAACATTCAGTACTTC. This translates into CASTSGTSPGAKNIQYF.

The chain recombines TRBV7-6 with TRBJ2-2, with TRBD2 as a possible D gene (5 bases). The CDR3 is 16 residues long. Looked up from germline, CDR1 is SGHVS and CDR2 is FNYEAQ. V shed 1 base and J shed 5 bases, with 14 bases lying between them. CDR3 sequence reads: CASSLGGEWWTGELFF. The CDR3 coding sequence is TGTGCCAGCAGCTTAGGTGGGGAGTGGTGGACCGGGGAGCTGTTTTTT.

In this sample, this clonotype turned up many times. The CDR3 coding sequence is TGTGCCAGCAGTACAACTAGCGGGGGGTTGATGAGGACAGATACGCAGTATTTT. It translates to CASSTTSGGLMRTDTQYF. V usage is TRBV27 and J usage is TRBJ2-3; 12 bases map to TRBD2. CDR1 and CDR2 from the germline V gene are MNHEY and SMNVEV (reference sequence). This CDR3 has 18 amino acids. V shed 5 bases and J 3 bases; nucleotides not matched to a gene: 12.

The table lists this clonotype with a few counts. The chain joins TRBV6-5 to TRBJ1-6; possibly TRBD1 for D (5 bases). The ends were cut back, 10 bases at V and 6 bases at J, with 13 bases in the middle. The CDR3 covers 13 residues. Germline CDR1 is MNHEY and CDR2 is SVGAGI. Written as DNA, the CDR3 is TGTGCCACGTCCTGGGGGGGTAATTCACCCCTCCACTTT. Translated: CATSWGGNSPLHF.

A few counts support this clonotype. This may be a read error: a much more frequent sequence differs by one nucleotide. V is TRBV24-1 and J is TRBJ2-7, with D uncertain. The length of the CDR3 is 11 residues. From germline, CDR1 is KGHDR and CDR2 SFDVKD. V lost 4 bases and J lost 4, with 4 bases in between. CDR3 coding DNA: TGTGCCACCAGTGAGGGGTACGAGCAGTACTTC. Residues: CATSEGYEQYF.

A remark on this clonotype: The junction shows a germline mismatch at one end, possibly a read error. V gene TRBV4-1 combines with J gene TRBJ1-1, with D possibly matching TRBD1 (5 bases). The CDR3 totals 11 residues. Germline values: CDR1 MGHRA, CDR2 YSYEKL. The CDR3 protein is CASSQDTQAFF. The DNA for the CDR3 is TGCGCCAGCAGCCAGGACACTCAAGCTTTCTTT.

This clonotype was observed a handful of times. This sequence joins TRBV7-2 and TRBJ2-3; D is ambiguous. The CDR3 is 13 amino acids. Germline V gene lookup returns CDR1 SGHTA and CDR2 FQGNSA. Trimming removed 5 bases from V and 8 bases from J, with 14 bases in between. CDR3 sequence: CASSPLLFVTQYF. The CDR3 coding sequence is TGTGCCAGCAGCCCCCTCCTCTTCGTTACGCAGTATTTT.

This clonotype turned up a few times. The rearrangement links TRBV28 to TRBJ1-6, with no clear D. Germline V gene sequence: CDR1 MDHEN, CDR2 SYDVKM. V was pared by 6 bases and J by 11 bases, with 23 bases between. This CDR3 is 16 amino acids long. The CDR3 DNA follows: TGTGCCAGCAGGACATGGGCGGAGACGGATCACCCACCCCTCCACTTT. This sequence encodes CASRTWAETDHPPLHF.

This clonotype has at least ten counts. V usage is TRBV27 and J usage is TRBJ2-7; TRBD1 might be the D (7 bases). CDR1 MNHEY and CDR2 SMNVEV come from the germline V gene (reference sequence). This CDR3 contains 16 residues. Deletions cut 0 bases from V and 0 bases from J, with 12 bases between. The CDR3 sequence is CASSLSAGQNSYEQYF. The DNA for the CDR3 is TGTGCCAGCAGTTTATCTGCGGGACAGAACTCCTACGAGCAGTACTTC.

There are a few counts of this clonotype. The chain uses TRBV19 and TRBJ2-1; D gene ambiguous. Germline V gene lookup returns CDR1 LNHDA and CDR2 SQIVND (reference sequence). Deletions cut 4 bases from V and 6 bases from J, with 7 bases between. The CDR3 covers 12 residues. The CDR3 nucleotides read TGTGCCAGTAGTACCTGGGCCAATGAGCAGTTCTTC. This sequence encodes CASSTWANEQFF. The complete variable domain, with remaining parts taken from reference TRBV19 and TRBJ2-1, reads DGGITQSPKYLFRKEGQNVTLSCEQNLNHDAMYWYRQDPGQGLRLIYYSQIVNDFQKGDIAEGYSVSREKKESFPLTVTSAQKNPTAFYLCASSTWANEQFFGPGTRLTVL.